The present T cell receptor (beta chain) was sequenced within a study of blood T cell repertoires in COVID-19 (dated by TCRdb to 2018 to 2021). The study in broad terms: Collaborator samples came from the United States, Italy and Spain and covered acute and convalescent phases of COVID-19. The repertoires were released in a freely available public database meant as a resource for research on the immune response to SARS-CoV-2. The dataset comprised deeply sampled blood TCRbeta repertoires from subjects exposed to, actively infected with, or recovered from COVID-19. Samples came from the ongoing ImmuneRACE study (first 160 participants) plus 1,254 subjects from 6 global collaborators. HLA class I and class II types, where available, came from metadata supplied by the sample provider rather than from assay-based typing. The prospective study material was composed of cDNA or gDNA derived from T cells, B-cell-depleted T cells, or PBMCs. Sample metadata almost always included a de-identified subject ID, COVID-19 status, age in years and sex.

TCRbeta CDR3 regions were amplified from genomic DNA by means of the immunoSEQ Assay, a bias-controlled multiplex PCR. The authors' pipeline ran thus. Nucleated cell counts per sample were estimated from amplification of reference gene primers within the assay. To quantify the absolute abundance of each unique TCRbeta CDR3 rearrangement, sequence reads were collapsed and filtered. For each sample, productive Simpson clonality was calculated as the square root of Simpson's diversity index across productive rearrangements. TCRdb holds this immuneACCESS table with in-frame rearrangements only. Some clones are missing; in checked studies, unresolved V genes explain under half, and the rest has no known cause. The V and J calls and clone size come from that table; D and trimming were worked out from the DNA. The sample table contains 200,000 to 250,000 clones; only one count was recorded for 80% to 90% of them. The ten largest make up roughly 14% of the sample.

CDR1 and CDR2, looked up from the germline V gene, are SGHTA and FQGTGA. V is pruned by 5 bases and J by 5 bases, leaving 12 bases of the junction without a gene match. The CDR3 runs 15 residues from the cysteine to the phenylalanine. Only the CDR3 DNA is retained, 45 bases long and in frame from the first base. Enrolling through a virtual design, the prospective study's participants ranged in age from roughly 18 to 90 years and lived across about two dozen United States geographic areas. In the prospective study, participants were assigned to cohorts based on the clinical history participants reported in a screening survey and a study questionnaire. Each participant in the prospective study had whole blood, serum and a nasopharyngeal or oropharyngeal swab collected by mobile phlebotomists. Over a roughly 2-month period, participants in the prospective study had the option of providing additional blood draws and questionnaires. Before DNA extraction, blood samples from the prospective study were shipped at room temperature or frozen.

Here is what the overall study found, with its caveats: How much clinical and demographic metadata was included differed by source and by participant, and the metadata was provided uncurated.

Worth noting for this clone: There is no known antigen for this receptor. No base-level quality is on record; no much larger clone is a single base apart.

The clonotype was recovered from a woman aged 50 to 65 with acute COVID-19. Sequenced sample: PBMCs or T cells enriched from blood (not recorded which). This receptor chain uses TRBV7-3 and TRBJ2-7; 7 bases in between match TRBD2. CDR3 loop: CASSPGGGSGDEQYF. The base sequence is TGTGCCAGCAGCCCGGGTGGCGGGAGTGGGGACGAGCAGTACTTC.